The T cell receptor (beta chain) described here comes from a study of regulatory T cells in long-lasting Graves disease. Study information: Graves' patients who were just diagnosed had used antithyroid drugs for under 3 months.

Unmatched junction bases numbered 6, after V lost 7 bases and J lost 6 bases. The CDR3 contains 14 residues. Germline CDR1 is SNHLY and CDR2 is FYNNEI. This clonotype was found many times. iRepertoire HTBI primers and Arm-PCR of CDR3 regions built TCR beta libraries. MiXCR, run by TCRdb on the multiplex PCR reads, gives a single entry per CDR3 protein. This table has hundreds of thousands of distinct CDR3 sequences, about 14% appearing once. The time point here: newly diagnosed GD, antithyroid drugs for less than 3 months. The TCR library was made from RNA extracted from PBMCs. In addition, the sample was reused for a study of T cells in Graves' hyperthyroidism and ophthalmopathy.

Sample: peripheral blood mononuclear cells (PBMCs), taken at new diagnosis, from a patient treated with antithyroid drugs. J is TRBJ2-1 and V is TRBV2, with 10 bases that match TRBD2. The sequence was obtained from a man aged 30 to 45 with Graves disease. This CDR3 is CASTSGRLSNEQFF. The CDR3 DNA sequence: TGTGCCAGCACTAGCGGGAGATTGAGCAATGAGCAGTTCTTC.